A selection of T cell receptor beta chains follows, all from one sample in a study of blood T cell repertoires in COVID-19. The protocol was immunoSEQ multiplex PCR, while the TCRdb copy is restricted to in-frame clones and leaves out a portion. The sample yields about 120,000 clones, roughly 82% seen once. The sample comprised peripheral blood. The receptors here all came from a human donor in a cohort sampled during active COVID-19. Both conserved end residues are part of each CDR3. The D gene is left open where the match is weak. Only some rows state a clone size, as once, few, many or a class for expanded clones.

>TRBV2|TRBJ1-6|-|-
CASTFDSAYNSPLHF
TGTGCCAGCACCTTTGACAGCGCCTATAATTCACCCCTCCACTTT
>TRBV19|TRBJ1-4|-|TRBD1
CASSTPRRQGSNEKLFF
TGTGCCAGTAGTACCCCCCGAAGACAGGGTTCTAATGAAAAACTGTTTTTT
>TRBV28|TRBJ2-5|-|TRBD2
CASSGLAGAGETQYF
TGTGCCAGCAGTGGGCTAGCGGGGGCGGGTGAGACCCAGTACTTC
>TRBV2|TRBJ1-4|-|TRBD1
CASNGRDRDGEKLFF
TGTGCCAGCAACGGAAGGGACAGGGACGGTGAAAAACTGTTTTTT
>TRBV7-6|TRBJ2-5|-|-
CASSPGGSVLGQETQYF
TGTGCCAGCAGCCCAGGGGGGTCGGTGTTGGGGCAAGAGACCCAGTACTTC
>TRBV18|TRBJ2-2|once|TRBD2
CASSPSGGFPNTGELFF
TGTGCCAGCTCACCAAGCGGGGGCTTCCCGAACACCGGGGAGCTGTTTTTT
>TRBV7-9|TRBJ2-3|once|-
CASSLDGGRSTTDTQYF
TGTGCCAGCAGCTTAGACGGGGGTCGGTCAACCACAGATACGCAGTATTTT
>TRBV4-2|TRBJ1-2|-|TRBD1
CASSQRGQGNNYGYTF
TGTGCCAGCAGCCAACGGGGACAGGGGAACAACTATGGCTACACCTTC
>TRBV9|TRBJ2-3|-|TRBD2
CASSLGTTSTDTQYF
TGTGCCAGCAGCCTCGGGACTACCTCCACAGATACGCAGTATTTT
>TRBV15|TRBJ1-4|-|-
CATSRAGTKDEKLFF
TGTGCCACCAGCAGAGCCGGGACAAAAGATGAAAAACTGTTTTTT
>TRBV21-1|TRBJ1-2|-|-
CASSKAGAPNYGYTF
TGTGCCAGCAGCAAGGCGGGGGCTCCAAACTATGGCTACACCTTC
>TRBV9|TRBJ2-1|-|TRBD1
CASSVEGQGGNEQFF
TGTGCCAGCAGCGTAGAGGGACAGGGTGGTAATGAGCAGTTCTTC
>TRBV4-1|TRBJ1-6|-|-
CASSQEEGRPLHF
TGCGCCAGCAGCCAAGAGGAGGGAAGACCCCTCCACTTT
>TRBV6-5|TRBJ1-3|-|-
CASSYWEVLGNTIYF
TGTGCCAGCAGTTATTGGGAGGTTCTAGGAAACACCATATATTTT
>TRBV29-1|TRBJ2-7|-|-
CSVRAPGEQYF
TGCAGCGTGAGGGCCCCTGGCGAGCAGTACTTC
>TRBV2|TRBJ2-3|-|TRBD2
CASRPRGAGTDTQYF
TGTGCCAGCCGTCCGCGGGGGGCGGGCACAGATACGCAGTATTTT
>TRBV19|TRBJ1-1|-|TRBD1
CASSRQGNTEAFF
TGTGCCAGTAGCAGACAGGGGAACACTGAAGCTTTCTTT
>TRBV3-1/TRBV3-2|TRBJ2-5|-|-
CASSQARSVQETQYF
TGTGCCAGCAGCCAAGCGAGGAGCGTTCAAGAGACCCAGTACTTC
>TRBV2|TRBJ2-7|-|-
CASSLGGEQYF
TGTGCCAGCAGTCTAGGTGGGGAGCAGTACTTC
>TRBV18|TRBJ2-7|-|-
CASSPPNQGSYEQYF
TGTGCCAGCTCACCCCCGAATCAGGGCTCCTACGAGCAGTACTTC
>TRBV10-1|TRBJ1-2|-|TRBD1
CASTNSPTGGYGYTF
TGCGCCAGCACTAATTCCCCGACAGGGGGCTATGGCTACACCTTC
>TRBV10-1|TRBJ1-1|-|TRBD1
CASRAQGAGSEAFF
TGCGCCAGCAGAGCTCAGGGGGCTGGGTCTGAAGCTTTCTTT
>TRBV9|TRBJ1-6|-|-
CASPRPSSPLHF
TGTGCCAGCCCTAGACCTTCCTCACCCCTCCACTTT
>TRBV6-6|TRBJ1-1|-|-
CASRVQGASANTEAFF
TGTGCCAGCAGGGTACAGGGAGCGAGTGCGAACACTGAAGCTTTCTTT
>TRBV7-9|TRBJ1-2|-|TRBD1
CASSLAPGTVYGYTF
TGTGCCAGCAGCTTAGCGCCAGGGACAGTCTATGGCTACACCTTC
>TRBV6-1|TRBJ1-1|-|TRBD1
CASIEQGMNTEAFF
TGTGCCAGCATTGAACAGGGGATGAACACTGAAGCTTTCTTT
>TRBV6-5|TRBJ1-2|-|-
CASSSGRYGYTF
TGTGCCAGCAGTTCGGGTCGCTATGGCTACACCTTC
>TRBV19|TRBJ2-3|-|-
CASRMGGDTQYF
TGTGCCAGTAGGATGGGGGGAGATACGCAGTATTTT
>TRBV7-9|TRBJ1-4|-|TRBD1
CARDRDREDFLFF
TGTGCCAGAGACCGGGACAGGGAGGATTTTTTGTTTTTT
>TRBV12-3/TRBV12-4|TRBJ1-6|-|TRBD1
CASSFGQAGPLHF
TGTGCCAGCAGTTTCGGACAGGCCGGGCCCCTCCACTTT
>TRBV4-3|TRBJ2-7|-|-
CASSQATGWDYEQYF
TGCGCCAGCAGCCAAGCGACAGGCTGGGACTACGAGCAGTACTTC
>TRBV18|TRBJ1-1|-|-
CASSLGASRNTEAFF
TGTGCCAGCTCATTAGGGGCCTCTCGGAACACTGAAGCTTTCTTT
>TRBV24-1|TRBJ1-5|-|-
CATSTTGLGGSQHF
TGTGCCACCAGTACAACAGGCCTCGGTGGGTCCCAGCATTTT
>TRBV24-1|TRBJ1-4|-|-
CATSDPGQGNEKLFF
TGTGCCACCAGTGACCCCGGGCAGGGAAATGAAAAACTGTTTTTT
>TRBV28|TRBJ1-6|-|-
CASSFTGGGGSPLHF
TGTGCCAGCAGTTTCACGGGGGGAGGGGGTTCACCCCTCCACTTT
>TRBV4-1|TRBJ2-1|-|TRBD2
CASSQEVRGGRNEQFF
TGCGCCAGCAGCCAAGAGGTACGGGGGGGCCGCAATGAGCAGTTCTTC
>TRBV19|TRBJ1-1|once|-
CASSGRGLNTEAFF
TGTGCCAGCAGCGGGCGGGGCCTGAACACTGAAGCTTTCTTT
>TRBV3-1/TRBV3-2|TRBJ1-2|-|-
CASSQDRVGGYTF
TGTGCCAGCAGCCAAGATCGGGTGGGTGGCTACACCTTC
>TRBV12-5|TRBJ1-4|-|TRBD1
CASGLDPIKDRDGEKLFF
TGTGCTAGTGGTTTGGATCCCATAAAGGACAGGGACGGTGAAAAACTGTTTTTT
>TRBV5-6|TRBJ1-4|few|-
CASSEIGGTTEKLFF
TGTGCCAGCAGCGAAATCGGTGGGACTACTGAAAAACTGTTTTTT
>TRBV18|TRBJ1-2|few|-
CASSQIRGGHYGYTF
TGTGCCAGCTCACAGATTAGGGGCGGACACTATGGCTACACCTTC
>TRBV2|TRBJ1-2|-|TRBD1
CASSPQGARSNYGYTF
TGTGCCAGCAGCCCACAGGGGGCTCGGTCTAACTATGGCTACACCTTC